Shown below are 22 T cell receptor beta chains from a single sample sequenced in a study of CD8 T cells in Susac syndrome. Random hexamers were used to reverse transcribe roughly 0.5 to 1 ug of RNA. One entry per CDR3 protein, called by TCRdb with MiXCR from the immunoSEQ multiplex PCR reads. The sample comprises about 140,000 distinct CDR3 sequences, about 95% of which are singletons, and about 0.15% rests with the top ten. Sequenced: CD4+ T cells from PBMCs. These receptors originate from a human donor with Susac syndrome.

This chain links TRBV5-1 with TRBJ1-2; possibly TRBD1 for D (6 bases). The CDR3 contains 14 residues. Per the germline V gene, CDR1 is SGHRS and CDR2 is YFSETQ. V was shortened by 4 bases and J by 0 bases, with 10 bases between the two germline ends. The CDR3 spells CASSMDRTNYGYTF. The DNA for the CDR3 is TGCGCCAGCAGCATGGACAGAACTAACTATGGCTACACCTTC.

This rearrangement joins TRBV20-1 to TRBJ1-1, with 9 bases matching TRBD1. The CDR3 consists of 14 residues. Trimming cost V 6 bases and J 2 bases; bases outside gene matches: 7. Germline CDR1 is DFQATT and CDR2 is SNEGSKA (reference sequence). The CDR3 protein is CSAQGAPGNTEAFF. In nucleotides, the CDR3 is TGCAGTGCACAGGGGGCGCCGGGAAACACTGAAGCTTTCTTT.

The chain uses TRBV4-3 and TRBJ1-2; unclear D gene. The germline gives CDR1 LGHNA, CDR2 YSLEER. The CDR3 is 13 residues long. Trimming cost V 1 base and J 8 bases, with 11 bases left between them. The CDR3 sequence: CASSQGQALGYTF. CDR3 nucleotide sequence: TGCGCCAGCAGCCAAGGGCAAGCCTTGGGCTACACCTTC.

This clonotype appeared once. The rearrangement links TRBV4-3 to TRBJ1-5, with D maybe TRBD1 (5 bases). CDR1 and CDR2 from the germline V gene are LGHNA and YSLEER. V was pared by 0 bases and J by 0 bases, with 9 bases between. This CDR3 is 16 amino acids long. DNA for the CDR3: TGCGCCAGCAGCCAAGATAGTGGGGCTAGCAATCAGCCCCAGCATTTT. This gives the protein CASSQDSGASNQPQHF.

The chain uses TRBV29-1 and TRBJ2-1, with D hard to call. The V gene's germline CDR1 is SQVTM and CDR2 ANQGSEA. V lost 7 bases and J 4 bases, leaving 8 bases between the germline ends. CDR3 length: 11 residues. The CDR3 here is CSGEVYNEQFF. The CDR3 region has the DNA TGCAGCGGTGAGGTATACAATGAGCAGTTCTTC.

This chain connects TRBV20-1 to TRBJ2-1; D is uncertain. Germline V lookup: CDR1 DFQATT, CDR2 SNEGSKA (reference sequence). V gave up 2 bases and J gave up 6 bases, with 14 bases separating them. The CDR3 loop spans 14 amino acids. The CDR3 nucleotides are TGCAGTGCTAGAAACGCCGCCGCGGCCAATGAGCAGTTCTTC. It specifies CSARNAAAANEQFF.

The CDR3 sequence is CSGQGPSTDTQYF. CDR3 sequence (DNA): TGCAGCGGACAGGGTCCTAGCACAGATACGCAGTATTTT. The chain carries TRBV29-1 and TRBJ2-3; 7 nucleotides line up with TRBD1. CDR3 length: 13 residues. The germline V gene has CDR1 SQVTM and CDR2 ANQGSEA. The V segment lost 7 bases and the J segment 0 bases; nucleotides outside the gene matches: 4.

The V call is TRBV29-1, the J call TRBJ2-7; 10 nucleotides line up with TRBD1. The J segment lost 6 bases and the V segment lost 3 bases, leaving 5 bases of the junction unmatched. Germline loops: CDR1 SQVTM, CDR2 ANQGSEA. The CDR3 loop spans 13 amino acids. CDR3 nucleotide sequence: TGCAGCGTTGATGGGGGACAGGGGCTCGAGCAGTACTTC. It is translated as CSVDGGQGLEQYF.

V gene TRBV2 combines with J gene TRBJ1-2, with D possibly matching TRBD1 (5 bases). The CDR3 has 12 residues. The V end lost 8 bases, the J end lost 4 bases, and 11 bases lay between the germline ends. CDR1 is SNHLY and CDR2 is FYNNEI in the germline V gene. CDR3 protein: CASWRGAYGYTF. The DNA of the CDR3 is TGTGCCAGCTGGAGGGGCGCCTATGGCTACACCTTC. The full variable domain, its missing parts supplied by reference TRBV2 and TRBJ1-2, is EPEVTQTPSHQVTQMGQEVILRCVPISNHLYFYWYRQILGQKVEFLVSFYNNEISEKSEIFDDQFSVERPDGSNFTLKIRSTKLEDSAMYFCASWRGAYGYTFGSGTRLTVV.

CDR3 residues: CASSVTGLPGELFF. CDR3 DNA sequence: TGTGCCAGCAGCGTGACAGGGCTTCCCGGGGAGCTGTTTTTT. The gene calls are TRBV9 and TRBJ2-2, with TRBD1 matching over 7 bases. This CDR3 has 14 amino acids. Germline assignment: CDR1 SGDLS and CDR2 YYNGEE. With V trimmed by 2 bases and J by 6 bases, 4 bases remained unmatched.

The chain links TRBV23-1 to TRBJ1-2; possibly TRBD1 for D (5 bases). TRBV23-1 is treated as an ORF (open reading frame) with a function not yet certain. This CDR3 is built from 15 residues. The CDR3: CAKSGTFPPFYGYTF. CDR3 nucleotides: TGCGCAAAGTCCGGGACCTTCCCCCCCTTCTATGGCTACACCTTC.

The CDR3 nucleotides are TGTGCCAGCAGCTCGAGTCCCGGGACAGTATATTCACCCCTCCACTTT. Amino acids: CASSSSPGTVYSPLHF. The chain combines TRBV7-9 with TRBJ1-6, with 7 bases matching TRBD1. Trimming at V came to 4 bases and at J to 8 bases, leaving 11 bases not matched to a gene. The CDR3 totals 16 residues. CDR1 and CDR2 (germline): SEHNR, FQNEAQ (reference sequence).

CDR3 residues: CASSLGAGQGTEAFF. CDR3 nucleotide sequence: TGCGCCAGCAGCTTGGGGGCAGGGCAGGGGACTGAAGCTTTCTTT. The V and J genes are TRBV5-1 and TRBJ1-1; a possible D gene is TRBD1 (6 bases). Germline V lookup: CDR1 SGHRS, CDR2 YFSETQ. Deletions cut 0 bases from V and 5 bases from J, with 14 bases between. CDR3 size: 15 residues.

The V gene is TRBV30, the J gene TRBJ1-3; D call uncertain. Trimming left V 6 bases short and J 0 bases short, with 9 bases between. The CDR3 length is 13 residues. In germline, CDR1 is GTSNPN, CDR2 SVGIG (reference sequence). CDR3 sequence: CACAVGSGNTIYF. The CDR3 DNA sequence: TGTGCCTGCGCGGTGGGCTCTGGAAACACCATATATTTT. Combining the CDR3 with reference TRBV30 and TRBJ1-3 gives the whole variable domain SQTIHQWPATLVQPVGSPLSLECTVEGTSNPNLYWYRQAAGRGLQLLFYSVGIGQISSEVPQNLSASRPQDRQFILSSKKLLLSDSGFYLCACAVGSGNTIYFGEGSWLTVV.

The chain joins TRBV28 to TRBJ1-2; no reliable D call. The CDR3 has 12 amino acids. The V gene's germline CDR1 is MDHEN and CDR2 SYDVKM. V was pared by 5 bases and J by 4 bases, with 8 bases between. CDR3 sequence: CASSVPSYGYTF. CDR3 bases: TGTGCCAGCAGTGTGCCTAGCTATGGCTACACCTTC.

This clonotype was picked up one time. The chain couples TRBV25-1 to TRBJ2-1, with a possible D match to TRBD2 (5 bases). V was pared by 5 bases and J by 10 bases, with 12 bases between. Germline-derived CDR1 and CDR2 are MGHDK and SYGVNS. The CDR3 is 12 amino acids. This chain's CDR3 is CASSPGGGEQFF. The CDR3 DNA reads TGTGCCAGCAGTCCCGGCGGCGGGGAGCAGTTCTTC.

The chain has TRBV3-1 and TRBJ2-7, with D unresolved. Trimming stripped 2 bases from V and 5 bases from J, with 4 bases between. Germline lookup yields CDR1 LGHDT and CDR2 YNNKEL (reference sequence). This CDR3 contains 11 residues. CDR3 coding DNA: TGTGCCAGCAGCCAAACAGACGAGCAGTACTTC. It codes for CASSQTDEQYF.

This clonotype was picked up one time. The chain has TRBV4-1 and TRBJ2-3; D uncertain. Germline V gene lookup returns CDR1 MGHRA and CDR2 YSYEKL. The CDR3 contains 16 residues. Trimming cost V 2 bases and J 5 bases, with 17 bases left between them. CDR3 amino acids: CASSQTGPGVGDTQYF. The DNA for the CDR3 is TGCGCCAGCAGCCAAACCGGACCTGGGGTTGGAGATACGCAGTATTTT.

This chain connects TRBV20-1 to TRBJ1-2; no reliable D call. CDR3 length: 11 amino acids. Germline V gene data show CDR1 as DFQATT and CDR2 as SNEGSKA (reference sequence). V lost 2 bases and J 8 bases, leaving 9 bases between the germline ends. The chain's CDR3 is CSARRSGGYTF. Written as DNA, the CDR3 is TGCAGTGCTAGACGCAGTGGGGGCTACACCTTC.

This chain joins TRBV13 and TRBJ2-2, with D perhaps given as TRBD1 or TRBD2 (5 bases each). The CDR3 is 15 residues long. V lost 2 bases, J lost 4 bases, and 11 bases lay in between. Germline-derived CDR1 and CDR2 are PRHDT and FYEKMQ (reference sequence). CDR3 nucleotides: TGTGCCAGCAGCTTAACCGGGACGGTCACCGGGGAGCTGTTTTTT. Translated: CASSLTGTVTGELFF.

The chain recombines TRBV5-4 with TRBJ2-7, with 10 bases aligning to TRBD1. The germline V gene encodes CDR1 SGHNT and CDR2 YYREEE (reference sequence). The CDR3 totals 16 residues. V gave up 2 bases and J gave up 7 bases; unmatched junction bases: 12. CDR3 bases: TGTGCCAGCAGCTTTGCCCCGGGACAGGGGATTGGGGAGCAGTACTTC. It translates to CASSFAPGQGIGEQYF.

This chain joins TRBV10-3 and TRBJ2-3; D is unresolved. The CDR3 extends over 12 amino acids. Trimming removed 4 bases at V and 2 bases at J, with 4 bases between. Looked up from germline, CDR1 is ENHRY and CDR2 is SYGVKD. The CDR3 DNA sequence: TGTGCCATCAGTGGAGACACAGATACGCAGTATTTT. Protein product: CAISGDTDTQYF.